This T cell receptor beta chain was sequenced during a study of Ad26.COV2.S vaccination and SARS-CoV-2 variants. Overall study results and limits: Analyses that measured TCR breadth and depth may have underestimated total T cell responses. CD8+ and CD4+ T cells specific for spike reportedly responded with substantial breadth after vaccination. Vaccinees and placebo recipients showed similar non-spike TCR breadth. Among vaccine recipients, spike-specific TCR breadth exceeded that of placebo recipients.

Note on this clone: Antigen: not known.

CDR3 length: 15 residues. CDR1 and CDR2 from the germline V gene are LGHNA and YNFKEQ. The junction had 6 bases not matched to a gene; V was cut back by 4 bases and J by 3 bases. Generated by immunoSEQ multiplex PCR, the TCRdb table keeps only in-frame clones and is missing some. The table records 180,000 or so clones, around nine tenths of them present only once. Sequencing was performed on peripheral blood, taken after recovery from COVID-19. This TCR was sampled from a human donor who had recovered from COVID-19. V usage is TRBV4-2 and J usage is TRBJ1-2; 9 bases match TRBD1. Here the CDR3 DNA reads TGTGCCAGCAGCCCGGGGGGACAGGGTGACTATGGCTACACCTTC. Translation gives CASSPGGQGDYGYTF.